Listed below are T cell receptor beta chains from one sample, sequenced in a study of blood T cell repertoires in COVID-19. TCRdb keeps only in-frame clones here, not all; method: immunoSEQ multiplex PCR. The sample has about 490,000 clones, 70% to 90% seen once; the top ten hold 3% to 3.5%. The specimen sequenced was peripheral blood. The receptors here all came from a human donor in a cohort sampled during active COVID-19. Both conserved end residues are part of each CDR3. D genes are given only for firm matches. Clone size is shown for a subset of rows, as once, few, many or a class of expanded clone.

CDR3aa: CASSSMGLAVYEQYF
CDR3nt: TGTGCCAGCAGCTCCATGGGACTAGCCGTCTACGAGCAGTACTTC
abundance: -
v_gene: TRBV7-2
j_gene: TRBJ2-7
d_gene: TRBD2

CDR3aa: CASSDGLAGGYEQYF
CDR3nt: TGTGCCAGCAGTGATGGACTAGCGGGGGGTTACGAGCAGTACTTC
abundance: -
v_gene: TRBV6-1
j_gene: TRBJ2-7
d_gene: TRBD2

CDR3aa: CASSYSKGSSYEQYF
CDR3nt: TGTGCCAGCAGTTACTCGAAAGGGAGCTCCTACGAGCAGTACTTC
abundance: -
v_gene: TRBV6-5
j_gene: TRBJ2-7
d_gene: -

CDR3aa: CSVVSPGTGVGTDTQYF
CDR3nt: TGCAGCGTGGTTAGTCCCGGGACAGGGGTCGGCACAGATACGCAGTATTTT
abundance: -
v_gene: TRBV29-1
j_gene: TRBJ2-3
d_gene: TRBD1

CDR3aa: CASSLGPGRSNQPQHF
CDR3nt: TGTGCCAGCAGTTTAGGACCCGGGAGGAGCAATCAGCCCCAGCATTTT
abundance: -
v_gene: TRBV27
j_gene: TRBJ1-5
d_gene: -

CDR3aa: CASTAGQAEKLFF
CDR3nt: TGTGCCAGCACCGCCGGACAGGCTGAAAAACTGTTTTTT
abundance: -
v_gene: TRBV5-8
j_gene: TRBJ1-4
d_gene: TRBD1

CDR3aa: CASSLGLAGTQETQYF
CDR3nt: TGTGCCAGCAGCTTAGGACTAGCGGGAACACAAGAGACCCAGTACTTC
abundance: -
v_gene: TRBV7-9
j_gene: TRBJ2-5
d_gene: TRBD2

CDR3aa: CASSLDFLNPTFNYGYTF
CDR3nt: TGTGCCAGCAGCTTAGATTTCCTTAACCCAACTTTTAACTATGGCTACACCTTC
abundance: -
v_gene: TRBV11-3
j_gene: TRBJ1-2
d_gene: -

CDR3aa: CASRKAGNNEKLFF
CDR3nt: TGTGCCAGCCGCAAAGCGGGAAATAATGAAAAACTGTTTTTT
abundance: -
v_gene: TRBV27
j_gene: TRBJ1-4
d_gene: -

CDR3aa: CASSYSRGSGEQYF
CDR3nt: TGTGCCAGCAGTTACTCGAGAGGTTCGGGAGAGCAGTACTTC
abundance: -
v_gene: TRBV6-2/TRBV6-3
j_gene: TRBJ2-7
d_gene: -

CDR3aa: CATTDPRTHEQFF
CDR3nt: TGTGCCACCACCGACCCCCGGACACATGAGCAGTTCTTC
abundance: once
v_gene: TRBV24-1
j_gene: TRBJ2-1
d_gene: -

CDR3aa: CASSPGTSGYNEQFF
CDR3nt: TGTGCCAGCAGCCCCGGGACTAGCGGGTACAATGAGCAGTTCTTC
abundance: -
v_gene: TRBV9
j_gene: TRBJ2-1
d_gene: TRBD2

CDR3aa: CSVARAGGGELFF
CDR3nt: TGCAGCGTTGCAAGGGCAGGCGGGGGGGAGCTGTTTTTT
abundance: -
v_gene: TRBV29-1
j_gene: TRBJ2-2
d_gene: -

CDR3aa: CASSTRGTGLGHTF
CDR3nt: TGTGCCAGCAGTACTCGAGGGACAGGGCTTGGTCACACCTTC
abundance: -
v_gene: TRBV28
j_gene: TRBJ1-2
d_gene: TRBD1

CDR3aa: CASSRYIAGKETQYF
CDR3nt: TGTGCCAGCAGCCGATACATAGCGGGGAAAGAGACCCAGTACTTC
abundance: few
v_gene: TRBV6-2/TRBV6-3
j_gene: TRBJ2-5
d_gene: TRBD2

CDR3aa: CASSLTGQGGSYNEQFF
CDR3nt: TGCGCCAGCAGCTTAACGGGACAGGGGGGGTCCTACAATGAGCAGTTCTTC
abundance: -
v_gene: TRBV5-1
j_gene: TRBJ2-1
d_gene: TRBD1

CDR3aa: CASANPSNEQFF
CDR3nt: TGTGCTAGTGCCAATCCCAGCAATGAGCAGTTCTTC
abundance: -
v_gene: TRBV12-5
j_gene: TRBJ2-1
d_gene: -

CDR3aa: CACAADTNTGELFF
CDR3nt: TGTGCCTGCGCTGCAGACACGAACACCGGGGAGCTGTTTTTT
abundance: -
v_gene: TRBV30
j_gene: TRBJ2-2
d_gene: -

CDR3aa: CASSEFVNTEAFF
CDR3nt: TGTGCCAGCAGTGAATTCGTGAACACTGAAGCTTTCTTT
abundance: -
v_gene: TRBV6-4
j_gene: TRBJ1-1
d_gene: -

CDR3aa: CATSDSDRGSYNEQFF
CDR3nt: TGTGCCACCAGTGACTCTGACAGGGGCTCCTACAATGAGCAGTTCTTC
abundance: -
v_gene: TRBV24-1
j_gene: TRBJ2-1
d_gene: TRBD1